These 30 T cell receptor beta chains originate from one sample sequenced in a study of T cell repertoires in cytomegalovirus infection. The antigens for these receptors are not known. TCRdb passed the reads through MiXCR, listing each CDR3 protein once. This table holds roughly 150,000 distinct CDR3 sequences, about 20% found once. This material consisted of CD8+ T cells from cultured PBMCs, taken from culture after CMV antigen stimulation. The receptors were sampled from a human donor in good health (CMV status not recorded). Some clones in this sample may be carry-over from other donors' samples.

This clonotype was picked up a small number of times. This chain links TRBV20-1 with TRBJ1-2; 10 bases map to TRBD1. The CDR3 loop spans 18 amino acids. Trimming removed 0 bases from V and 3 bases from J; junction bases left unmatched: 13. The germline CDR1 and CDR2 sequences are DFQATT and SNEGSKA (reference sequence). CDR3 in DNA: TGCAGTGCTAGAGATGGGGGGACAGGGGTATTTGGTGACTATGGCTACACCTTC. Protein sequence: CSARDGGTGVFGDYGYTF.

The rearrangement joins TRBV7-8 to TRBJ2-1, with D unresolved. Germline CDR1 and CDR2: SGHVS and FQNEAQ. CDR3 size: 13 residues. The V end lost 5 bases, the J end lost 8 bases, and 13 bases lay between the germline ends. CDR3 residues: CASSPHALDEQFF. The CDR3 bases are TGTGCCAGCAGCCCCCACGCTTTAGATGAGCAGTTCTTC.

This clonotype was seen a few times. CDR3 in DNA: TGTGCCAGCAGTGAGGGGGTTGGACTAGCGGGCTCCTACGAGCAGTACTTC. This gives the protein CASSEGVGLAGSYEQYF. V and J are TRBV25-1 and TRBJ2-7; 11 bases align to TRBD2. The CDR3 runs 17 residues. Germline CDR1 reads MGHDK; CDR2 reads SYGVNS. J lost 0 bases, V lost 3 bases, and 7 bases had no gene match.

The chain carries TRBV7-9 and TRBJ1-2; a possible D gene is TRBD1 (5 bases). In germline, CDR1 is SEHNR, CDR2 FQNEAQ (reference sequence). Trimming took 4 bases from V and 3 from J, leaving 15 bases between them. The CDR3 is 15 amino acids. CDR3 sequence (DNA): TGTGCCAGCAGCTCAACCTCAGGGCCTCACTATGGCTACACCTTC. Protein product: CASSSTSGPHYGYTF.

The chain recombines TRBV7-2 with TRBJ1-2, with D perhaps matching TRBD1 (5 bases). The CDR3 contains 15 residues. Germline CDR1 and CDR2: SGHTA and FQGNSA. V lost 5 bases, J lost 0 bases, and 13 bases lay in between. CDR3 protein: CASSLGTVTNYGYTF. The CDR3, as DNA: TGTGCCAGCAGCCTCGGGACGGTAACTAACTATGGCTACACCTTC.

A few counts support this clonotype. The genes are TRBV4-3 and TRBJ2-3; D remains ambiguous. V lost 5 bases, J lost 1 base, and 13 bases lay in between. Germline V gene sequence: CDR1 LGHNA, CDR2 YSLEER. The CDR3 is made up of 15 amino acids. The CDR3 is CASSKRVDGTDTQYF. The DNA of the CDR3 is TGCGCCAGCAGCAAAAGGGTTGACGGCACAGATACGCAGTATTTT.

There are a few counts of this clonotype. This chain connects TRBV6-1 to TRBJ1-1; TRBD1 matches 7 bases. The CDR3 is 19 residues long. Losses at the gene ends were 5 bases for V and 1 base for J; bases not matched to a gene: 19. Looked up from germline, CDR1 is MNHNS and CDR2 is SASEGT. CDR3 sequence: CASSPLPGGPSRRNTEAFF. The DNA for the CDR3 is TGTGCCAGCAGTCCTCTCCCAGGGGGGCCGAGCCGACGGAACACTGAAGCTTTCTTT.

There are a few counts of this clonotype. The chain carries TRBV6-1 and TRBJ2-7; D uncertain. The CDR3 runs 13 residues. The V end was cut by 5 bases, the J end by 4 bases, with 12 bases between. Germline V gene sequence: CDR1 MNHNS, CDR2 SASEGT. The CDR3 DNA reads TGTGCCAGCAGTCTGGAGCCGGCTTACGAGCAGTACTTC. It yields the protein CASSLEPAYEQYF.

The gene calls are TRBV7-8 and TRBJ2-3; D is perhaps TRBD1 (7 bases). The CDR3 runs to 18 residues. CDR1 is SGHVS, CDR2 FQNEAQ, per germline. V lost 5 bases to trimming and J lost 0 bases, with 21 bases between them. The CDR3 sequence is CASSHHRYRGLSTDTQYF. The CDR3 region has the DNA TGTGCCAGCAGCCACCATCGGTACAGGGGACTTAGCACAGATACGCAGTATTTT.

The V and J genes are TRBV7-2 and TRBJ1-2; the match to TRBD1 covers 7 bases. V lost 2 bases, J lost 5 bases, and 14 bases stayed unmatched. Looked up from germline, CDR1 is SGHTA and CDR2 is FQGNSA. This CDR3 has 17 residues. CDR3 sequence: CASSLSLGQILRYGYTF. The CDR3 region has the DNA TGTGCCAGCAGCTTATCCCTGGGACAGATACTTCGGTATGGCTACACCTTC.

The rearrangement uses TRBV7-2 and TRBJ1-5; D may be TRBD1 (5 bases). Trimming pared 5 bases from V and 2 bases from J, leaving 10 bases between. The V gene's germline CDR1 is SGHTA and CDR2 FQGNSA. The CDR3 has 14 residues. The CDR3 nucleotides are TGTGCCAGCAGCCTCTGGGGGGGCAATCAGCCCCAGCATTTT. Protein sequence: CASSLWGGNQPQHF.

The V and J genes are TRBV7-9 and TRBJ2-7, with D hard to call. This CDR3 region has 14 residues. V was shortened by 5 bases and J by 9 bases, with 20 bases between the two germline ends. Per germline, CDR1 SEHNR and CDR2 FQNEAQ (reference sequence). The CDR3 DNA sequence: TGTGCCAGCAGCCCCCTCGTTACACCACCTTGGCAGTACTTC. Translation: CASSPLVTPPWQYF.

The chain uses TRBV12-3 or TRBV12-4 and TRBJ1-1; D is possibly TRBD1 (6 bases). The CDR3 is 13 residues long. Trimming cost V 7 bases and J 5 bases, with 14 bases left between them. CDR3 in amino acids: CASIQGSPTEAFF. In DNA form, the CDR3 reads TGTGCCAGCATCCAGGGGAGTCCTACTGAAGCTTTCTTT.

This clonotype was counted ten times or more. The chain uses TRBV4-3 and TRBJ2-3; possibly TRBD2 for D (5 bases). CDR3 size: 15 residues. Germline-derived CDR1 and CDR2 are LGHNA and YSLEER. Trimming left V 4 bases short and J 2 bases short, with 13 bases between. For the CDR3, the DNA is TGCGCCAGCAGCCGGAGGAACACCAACACAGATACGCAGTATTTT. This codes for CASSRRNTNTDTQYF.

As concerns this clonotype: One end of the junction does not line up with germline, which may come from a read error. This chain links TRBV7-8 with TRBJ1-4, with D perhaps TRBD1 (6 bases). This CDR3 spans 19 amino acids. Germline V CDR1 and CDR2: SGHVS, FQNEAQ. For the CDR3, the DNA is TGTGCCAGCAGCCGAAGAGGACAGACATTATCTGCAACTAATGAAAAACTGCTTTTT. It is translated as CASSRRGQTLSATNEKLLF.

The chain carries TRBV11-1 and TRBJ1-1; the match to TRBD1 covers 8 bases. This CDR3 contains 14 residues. Germline lookup yields CDR1 SGHAT and CDR2 FQDESV (reference sequence). V dropped 5 bases and J dropped 1; count of bases not matched to a gene: 3. Here the CDR3 reads CASSPRGQNTEAFF. In DNA, the CDR3 is TGTGCCAGCAGCCCCAGGGGGCAGAACACTGAAGCTTTCTTT.

In DNA, the CDR3 is TGTGCCAGCAGCTGGGGACAGCCGAGCTCCTACGAGCAGTACTTC. It translates to CASSWGQPSSYEQYF. The rearrangement joins TRBV7-2 to TRBJ2-7, with 7 bases lining up with TRBD1. With 4 bases clipped from V and 0 bases from J, the junction kept 6 bases outside the gene matches. CDR1 SGHTA and CDR2 FQGNSA come from the germline V gene. The CDR3 length is 15 residues.

CDR3 nucleotide sequence: TGCGCCAGCACCCTTCGCGCAGGGAGCAACACTGAAGCTTTCTTT. This translates into CASTLRAGSNTEAFF. The genes are TRBV4-1 and TRBJ1-1; TRBD1 is a possible D gene (5 bases). V was cut by 7 bases and J by 2 bases, with 17 bases left in between. CDR1 is MGHRA and CDR2 is YSYEKL in the germline V gene. This CDR3 is built from 15 residues.

This clonotype was picked up a small number of times. J is TRBJ2-1 and V is TRBV12-3 or TRBV12-4; possibly TRBD1 for D (6 bases). V dropped 7 bases and J dropped 4 bases, with 17 bases sitting between them. The CDR3 length is 15 residues. DNA of the CDR3: TGTGCCAGCACCGCACCTGGGACATATTACAATGAGCAGTTCTTC. This codes for CASTAPGTYYNEQFF.

The rearrangement links TRBV20-1 to TRBJ1-5, with 7 bases identical to TRBD1. V shed 1 base and J 7 bases; nucleotides not matched to a gene: 4. The V gene's germline CDR1 is DFQATT and CDR2 SNEGSKA (reference sequence). This CDR3 region has 13 residues. The CDR3 region has the DNA TGCAGTGCTAGAGTAGGGGGCACCCAGCCCCAGCATTTT. Translated: CSARVGGTQPQHF.

This clonotype has only a few counts. One end of the junction varies from germline; a read error may be responsible. The chain uses TRBV7-6 and TRBJ1-4; D unclear. Germline V CDR1 and CDR2: SGHVS, FNYEAQ. The CDR3 is 16 amino acids. CDR3 amino acids: CASSLVPEGQNGKLFF. CDR3 bases: TGTGCCAGCAGCTTAGTCCCGGAGGGCCAGAATGGAAAACTGTTTTTT.

The chain uses TRBV5-1 and TRBJ2-7; D unresolved. The germline V gene encodes CDR1 SGHRS and CDR2 YFSETQ. Trimming shortened V by 2 bases and J by 0 bases, and 9 bases separated the two germline ends. CDR3 size: 14 residues. Here the CDR3 reads CASSLGLLSYEQYF. CDR3 coding DNA: TGCGCCAGCAGCTTAGGCCTGCTCTCCTACGAGCAGTACTTC.

The rearrangement uses TRBV12-3 or TRBV12-4 and TRBJ1-1, with 8 bases aligning to TRBD1. This CDR3 spans 14 amino acids. V shed 6 bases, J shed 0 bases, and the junction held 3 bases outside the gene matches. CDR3 region: CASRDRDMNTEAFF. DNA of the CDR3: TGTGCCAGCAGGGACAGGGATATGAACACTGAAGCTTTCTTT.

The rearrangement links TRBV7-2 to TRBJ2-7; maybe TRBD2 (6 bases). Between the trimmed V and J ends, which lost 5 bases and 2 bases, there was a span of 13 bases. Germline V gives CDR1 SGHTA, CDR2 FQGNSA. The CDR3 totals 14 residues. The CDR3 DNA is TGTGCCAGCAGCCATTCCGGGACTCCCTACGAGCAGTACTTC. Translating gives CASSHSGTPYEQYF. Supplemented by reference TRBV7-2 and TRBJ2-7, the full variable domain reads GAGVSQSPSNKVTEKGKDVELRCDPISGHTALYWYRQSLGQGLEFLIYFQGNSAPDKSGLPSDRFSAERTGGSVSTLTIQRTQQEDSAVYLCASSHSGTPYEQYFGPGTRLTVT.

The chain is built from TRBV5-5 and TRBJ1-1, with 7 bases matching TRBD1. The CDR3 totals 12 residues. V dropped 8 bases and J dropped 4; count of bases not matched to a gene: 5. Germline CDR1 reads SGHKS; CDR2 reads YYEKEE (reference sequence). The CDR3 protein is CASKTGATEAFF. For the CDR3, the DNA is TGTGCCAGTAAAACAGGGGCCACTGAAGCTTTCTTT.

The table lists this clonotype with a few counts. This chain connects TRBV6-1 to TRBJ1-1; weak D call: TRBD1 (5 bases). The CDR3 is made up of 15 amino acids. Germline-derived CDR1 and CDR2 are MNHNS and SASEGT. Deletions cut 0 bases from V and 4 bases from J, with 12 bases between. The CDR3 DNA reads as TGTGCCAGCAGTGAAGCCCTTGGGGGTAGCACTGAAGCTTTCTTT. It encodes CASSEALGGSTEAFF.

This clonotype was seen a few times. The rearrangement links TRBV10-3 to TRBJ1-2; D call uncertain. The V gene lost 2 bases and the J gene lost 2 bases, with 12 bases spanning the gap. Looked up from germline, CDR1 is ENHRY and CDR2 is SYGVKD. This CDR3 spans 15 amino acids. CDR3 in DNA: TGTGCCATCAGTGAGGGTCCAGCCAGAAACTATGGCTACACCTTC. Residues: CAISEGPARNYGYTF.

This clonotype came up a few times. The chain carries TRBV4-1 and TRBJ1-6, with a possible D match to TRBD1 (5 bases). The CDR3 extends over 15 amino acids. V lost 1 base, J lost 6 bases, and 10 bases lay in between. CDR1 is MGHRA, CDR2 YSYEKL, per germline. The CDR3 DNA is TGCGCCAGCAGCCAAGTGGGGGAGAGTAATTCACCCCTCCACTTT. It translates to CASSQVGESNSPLHF.

This clonotype appeared a few times. The rearrangement joins TRBV27 to TRBJ1-6; D gene unclear. CDR1 is MNHEY, CDR2 SMNVEV, per germline (reference sequence). The CDR3 consists of 16 residues. V lost 7 bases and J lost 8, with 21 bases in between. The CDR3 is CASTLGRPKVDSPLHF. In nucleotides, the CDR3 is TGTGCCAGCACCCTCGGTCGGCCGAAAGTTGATTCACCCCTCCACTTT.

The V gene is TRBV7-8, the J gene TRBJ2-7; D is undetermined. The V end was cut by 5 bases, the J end by 0 bases, with 8 bases between. There are 13 residues in the CDR3. From germline, CDR1 is SGHVS and CDR2 FQNEAQ. Written as DNA, the CDR3 is TGTGCCAGCAGCCTCAGCTTCTCCTACGAGCAGTACTTC. Translated: CASSLSFSYEQYF.